This T cell receptor beta chain came from a study of blood T cell repertoires in COVID-19. Study-level information: The United States, Italy and Spain provided the acute and convalescent COVID-19 samples. T cells, B-cell-depleted T cells, or PBMCs provided the cDNA or gDNA that served as material.

V was clipped by 6 bases and J by 6 bases; unmatched bases: 20. The V gene's germline CDR1 is SNHLY and CDR2 FYNNEI. This CDR3 has 20 residues. Study processing details: Counts of nucleated cells, estimated from reference gene primer amplification, were obtained. This table comes from immunoSEQ multiplex PCR, and its TCRdb copy is limited to in-frame clones, with some not included. V and J calls and clone size are copied from that table; D and trimming were computed from the DNA. The profile shows about 26,000 clones, about 90% of them singletons. Sequences were obtained from peripheral blood. The clonotype was recovered from a human donor in a cohort sampled during active COVID-19. J is TRBJ2-1 and V is TRBV2; TRBD2 aligns across 13 bases. CDR3 bases: TGTGCCAGCAGGAGTACAGGGGGCGGACTAGCGGGAGCCCGATTCAATGAGCAGTTCTTC. Its translation is CASRSTGGGLAGARFNEQFF. Combining the CDR3 with reference TRBV2 and TRBJ2-1 gives the whole variable domain EPEVTQTPSHQVTQMGQEVILRCVPISNHLYFYWYRQILGQKVEFLVSFYNNEISEKSEIFDDQFSVERPDGSNFTLKIRSTKLEDSAMYFCASRSTGGGLAGARFNEQFFGPGTRLTVL.